This T cell receptor (beta chain) was sequenced during a study of cytomegalovirus exposure and HLA in healthy donors. Trimming shortened V by 4 bases and J by 8 bases, and 24 bases separated the two germline ends. In germline, CDR1 is SGHRS, CDR2 YFSETQ. The CDR3 consists of 16 residues. PCR involved 60 Vbeta and 13 Jbeta primers. Only in-frame clones appear in the TCRdb table, and some are missing; sequencing was by immunoSEQ multiplex PCR. The profile covers 50,000 or so clones, with around 74% appearing a single time and just under 6.5% taken by the ten largest. The sequence derives from a man aged 30-40 years in good health and CMV-seronegative. Material: PBMCs. The V gene is TRBV5-1, the J gene TRBJ1-2, with D unclear. The CDR3 DNA follows: TGCGCCAGCAGCCCAGACTCAGGTCCCCGGGAAGGAGGCTACACCTTC. It translates to CASSPDSGPREGGYTF. The whole variable domain, remainder taken from reference TRBV5-1 and TRBJ1-2, is KAGVTQTPRYLIKTRGQQVTLSCSPISGHRSVSWYQQTPGQGLQFLFEYFSETQRNKGNFPGRFSGRQFSNSRSEMNVSTLELGDSALYLCASSPDSGPREGGYTFGSGTRLTVV.